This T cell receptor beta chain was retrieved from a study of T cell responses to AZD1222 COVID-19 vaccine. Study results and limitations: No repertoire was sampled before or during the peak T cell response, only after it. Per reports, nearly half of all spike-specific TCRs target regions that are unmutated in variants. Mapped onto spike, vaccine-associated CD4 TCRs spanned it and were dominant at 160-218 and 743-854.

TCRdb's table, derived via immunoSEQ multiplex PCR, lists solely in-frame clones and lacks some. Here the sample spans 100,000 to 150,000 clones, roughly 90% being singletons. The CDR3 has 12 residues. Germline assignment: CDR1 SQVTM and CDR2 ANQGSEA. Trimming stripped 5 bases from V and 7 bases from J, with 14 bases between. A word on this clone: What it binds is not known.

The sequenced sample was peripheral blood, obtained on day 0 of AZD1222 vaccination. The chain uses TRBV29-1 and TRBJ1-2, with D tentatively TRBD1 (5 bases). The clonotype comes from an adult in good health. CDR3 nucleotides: TGCAGCGTTTGGACCAGGGACGGTGGCTACACCTTC. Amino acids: CSVWTRDGGYTF.